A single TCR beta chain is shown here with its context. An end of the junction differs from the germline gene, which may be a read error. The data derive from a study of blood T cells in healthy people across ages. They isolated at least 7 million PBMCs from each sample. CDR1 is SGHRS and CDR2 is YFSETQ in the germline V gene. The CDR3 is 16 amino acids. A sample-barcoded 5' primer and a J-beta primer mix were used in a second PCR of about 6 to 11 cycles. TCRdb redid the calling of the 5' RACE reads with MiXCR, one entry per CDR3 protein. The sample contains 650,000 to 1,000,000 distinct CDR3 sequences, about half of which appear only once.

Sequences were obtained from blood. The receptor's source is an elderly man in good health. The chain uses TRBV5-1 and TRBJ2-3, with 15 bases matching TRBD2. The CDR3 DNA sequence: TGCGCCAGCAGCTGGGGACTAGCGGGAGGCCCAGATATGCAGTATTTT. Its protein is CASSWGLAGGPDMQYF.